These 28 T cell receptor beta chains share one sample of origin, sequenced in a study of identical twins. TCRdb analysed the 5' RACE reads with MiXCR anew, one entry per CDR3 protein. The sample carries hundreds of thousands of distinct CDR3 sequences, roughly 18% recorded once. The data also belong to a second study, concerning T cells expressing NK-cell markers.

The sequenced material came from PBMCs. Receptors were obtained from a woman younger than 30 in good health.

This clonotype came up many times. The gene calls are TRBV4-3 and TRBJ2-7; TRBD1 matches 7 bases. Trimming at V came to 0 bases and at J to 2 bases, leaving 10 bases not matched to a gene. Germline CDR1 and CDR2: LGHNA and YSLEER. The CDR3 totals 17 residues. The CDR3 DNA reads TGCGCCAGCAGCCAAGAAATCCCGGGACAGCATACCTACGAGCAGTACTTC. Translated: CASSQEIPGQHTYEQYF.

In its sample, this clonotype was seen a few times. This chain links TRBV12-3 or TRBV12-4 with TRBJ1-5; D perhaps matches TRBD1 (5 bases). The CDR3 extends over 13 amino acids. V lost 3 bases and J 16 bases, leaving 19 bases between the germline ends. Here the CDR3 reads CASSFARRGFVHF. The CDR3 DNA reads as TGTGCCAGCAGTTTCGCTAGGAGGGGTTTCGTCCATTTT.

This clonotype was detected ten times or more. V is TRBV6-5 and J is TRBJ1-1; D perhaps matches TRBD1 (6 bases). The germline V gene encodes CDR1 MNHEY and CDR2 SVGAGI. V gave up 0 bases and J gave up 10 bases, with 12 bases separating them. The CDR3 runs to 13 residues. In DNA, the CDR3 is TGTGCCAGCAGTTACTCGAAAGGGGGGGTAGCTTTCTTT. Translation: CASSYSKGGVAFF.

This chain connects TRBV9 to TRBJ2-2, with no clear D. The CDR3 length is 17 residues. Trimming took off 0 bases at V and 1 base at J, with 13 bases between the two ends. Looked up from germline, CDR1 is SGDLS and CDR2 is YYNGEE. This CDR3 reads CASSVAPRSQNTGELFF. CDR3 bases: TGTGCCAGCAGCGTAGCTCCCAGAAGCCAGAACACCGGGGAGCTGTTTTTT.

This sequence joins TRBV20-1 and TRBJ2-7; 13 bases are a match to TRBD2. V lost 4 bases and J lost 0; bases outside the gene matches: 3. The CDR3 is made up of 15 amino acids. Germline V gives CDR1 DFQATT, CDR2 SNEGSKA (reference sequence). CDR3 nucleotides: TGCAGTGCTATGGGACTAGCGGGGAGCTCCTACGAGCAGTACTTC. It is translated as CSAMGLAGSSYEQYF.

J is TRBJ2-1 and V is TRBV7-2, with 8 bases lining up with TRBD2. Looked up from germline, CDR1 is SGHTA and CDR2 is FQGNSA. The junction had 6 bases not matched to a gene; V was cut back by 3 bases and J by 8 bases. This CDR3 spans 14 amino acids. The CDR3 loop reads CASSFPSGSDEQFF. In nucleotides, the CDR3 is TGTGCCAGCAGCTTCCCTAGCGGGTCGGATGAGCAGTTCTTC.

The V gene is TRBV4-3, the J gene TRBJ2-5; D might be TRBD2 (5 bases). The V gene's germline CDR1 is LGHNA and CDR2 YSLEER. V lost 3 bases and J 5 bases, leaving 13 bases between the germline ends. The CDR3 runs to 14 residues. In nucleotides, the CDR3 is TGCGCCAGCAGCCAGGAGGCTAGGGCGGAGACCCAGTACTTC. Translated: CASSQEARAETQYF.

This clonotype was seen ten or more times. This CDR3 is CASSLGLADYNEQFF. CDR3 in DNA: TGCGCCAGCAGCTTGGGACTAGCGGACTACAATGAGCAGTTCTTC. V and J are TRBV5-1 and TRBJ2-1; 9 nucleotides match TRBD2. The CDR3 has 15 residues. The germline gives CDR1 SGHRS, CDR2 YFSETQ. V shed 0 bases and J 3 bases; nucleotides not matched to a gene: 1.

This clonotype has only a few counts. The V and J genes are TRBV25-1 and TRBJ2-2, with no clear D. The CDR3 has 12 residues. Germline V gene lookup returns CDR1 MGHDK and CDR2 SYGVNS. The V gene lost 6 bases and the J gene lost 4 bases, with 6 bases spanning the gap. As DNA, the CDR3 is TGTGCCAGCAGGGTTGGCACCGGGGAGCTGTTTTTT. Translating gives CASRVGTGELFF.

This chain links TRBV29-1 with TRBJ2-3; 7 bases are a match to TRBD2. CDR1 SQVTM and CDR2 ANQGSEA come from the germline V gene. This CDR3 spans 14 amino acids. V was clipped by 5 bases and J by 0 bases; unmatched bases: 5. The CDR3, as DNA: TGCAGCGTTCGGGTACTAGCGAGCACAGATACGCAGTATTTT. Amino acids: CSVRVLASTDTQYF.

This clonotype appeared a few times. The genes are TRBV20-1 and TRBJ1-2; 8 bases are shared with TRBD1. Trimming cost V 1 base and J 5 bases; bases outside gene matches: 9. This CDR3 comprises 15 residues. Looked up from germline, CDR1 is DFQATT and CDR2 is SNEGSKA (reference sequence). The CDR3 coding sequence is TGCAGTGCTAGAGTTCAGGGGGCGGCTCGGTATGGCTACACCTTC. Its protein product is CSARVQGAARYGYTF.

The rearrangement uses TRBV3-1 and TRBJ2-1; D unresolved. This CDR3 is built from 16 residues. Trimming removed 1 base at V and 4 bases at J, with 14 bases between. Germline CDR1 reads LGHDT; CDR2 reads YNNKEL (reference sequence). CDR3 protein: CASSQGSRWGYNEQFF. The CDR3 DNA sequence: TGTGCCAGCAGCCAAGGTAGTAGGTGGGGATACAATGAGCAGTTCTTC.

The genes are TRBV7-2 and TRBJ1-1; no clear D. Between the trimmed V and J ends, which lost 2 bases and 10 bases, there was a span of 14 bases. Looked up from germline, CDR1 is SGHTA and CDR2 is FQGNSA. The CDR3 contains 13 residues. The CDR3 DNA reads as TGTGCCAGCAGCTTATTGAGGACCCCGGGAGCTTTCTTT. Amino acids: CASSLLRTPGAFF.

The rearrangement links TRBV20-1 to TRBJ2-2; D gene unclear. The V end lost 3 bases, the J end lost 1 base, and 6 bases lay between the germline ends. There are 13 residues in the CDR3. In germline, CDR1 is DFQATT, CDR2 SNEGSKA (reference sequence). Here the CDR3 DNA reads TGCAGTGCTAGTTCCCGGAACACCGGGGAGCTGTTTTTT. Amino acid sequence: CSASSRNTGELFF.

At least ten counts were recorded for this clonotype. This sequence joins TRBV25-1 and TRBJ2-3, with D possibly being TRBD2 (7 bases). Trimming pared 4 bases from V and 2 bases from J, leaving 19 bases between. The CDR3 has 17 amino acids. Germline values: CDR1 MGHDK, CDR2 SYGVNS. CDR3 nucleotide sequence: TGTGCCAGCAGTGGAACGTCCCGGGGGGCCCACACAGATACGCAGTATTTT. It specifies CASSGTSRGAHTDTQYF.

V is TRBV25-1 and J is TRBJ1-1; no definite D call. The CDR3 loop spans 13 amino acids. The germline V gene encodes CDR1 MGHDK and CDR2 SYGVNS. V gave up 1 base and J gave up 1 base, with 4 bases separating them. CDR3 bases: TGTGCCAGCAGTGAATTGGGGAACACTGAAGCTTTCTTT. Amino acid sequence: CASSELGNTEAFF.

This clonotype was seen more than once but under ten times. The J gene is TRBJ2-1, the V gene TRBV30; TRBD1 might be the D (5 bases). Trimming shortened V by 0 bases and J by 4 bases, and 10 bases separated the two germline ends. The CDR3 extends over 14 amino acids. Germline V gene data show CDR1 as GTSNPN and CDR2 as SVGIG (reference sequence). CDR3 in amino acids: CAWSVRTIYNEQFF. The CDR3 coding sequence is TGTGCCTGGAGTGTTAGGACAATTTACAATGAGCAGTTCTTC.

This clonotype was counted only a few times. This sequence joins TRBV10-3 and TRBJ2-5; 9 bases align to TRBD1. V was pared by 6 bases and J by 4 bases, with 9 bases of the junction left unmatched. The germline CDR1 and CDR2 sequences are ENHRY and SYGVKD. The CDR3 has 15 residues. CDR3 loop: CAIRNPGQGRETQYF. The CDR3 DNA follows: TGTGCCATCAGGAACCCGGGACAGGGAAGAGAGACCCAGTACTTC.

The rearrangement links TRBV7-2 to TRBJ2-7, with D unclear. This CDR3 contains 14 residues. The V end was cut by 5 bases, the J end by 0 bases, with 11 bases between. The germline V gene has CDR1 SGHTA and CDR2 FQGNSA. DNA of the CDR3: TGTGCCAGCAGCCCTAGAGTGAGCTCCTACGAGCAGTACTTC. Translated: CASSPRVSSYEQYF.

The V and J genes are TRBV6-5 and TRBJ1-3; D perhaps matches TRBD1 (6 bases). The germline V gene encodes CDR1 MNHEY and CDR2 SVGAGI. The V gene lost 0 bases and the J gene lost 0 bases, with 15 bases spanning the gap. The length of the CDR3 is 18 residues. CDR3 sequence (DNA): TGTGCCAGCAGTTACTCGAGACGTAGGGGGGACTCTGGAAACACCATATATTTT. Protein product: CASSYSRRRGDSGNTIYF.

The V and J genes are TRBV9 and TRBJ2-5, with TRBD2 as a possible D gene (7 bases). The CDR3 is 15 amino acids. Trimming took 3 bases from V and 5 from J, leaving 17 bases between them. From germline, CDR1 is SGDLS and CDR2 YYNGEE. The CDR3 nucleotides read TGTGCCAGCAGCGGCCACAGGGTCGGGGGGGAGACCCAGTACTTC. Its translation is CASSGHRVGGETQYF.

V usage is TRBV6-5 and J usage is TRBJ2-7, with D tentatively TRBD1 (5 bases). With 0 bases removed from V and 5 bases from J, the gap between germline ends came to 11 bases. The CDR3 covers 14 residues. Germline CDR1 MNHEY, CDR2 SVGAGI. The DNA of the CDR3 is TGTGCCAGCAGTTACTCGCTAGAAGGGGACGAGCAGTACTTC. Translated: CASSYSLEGDEQYF.

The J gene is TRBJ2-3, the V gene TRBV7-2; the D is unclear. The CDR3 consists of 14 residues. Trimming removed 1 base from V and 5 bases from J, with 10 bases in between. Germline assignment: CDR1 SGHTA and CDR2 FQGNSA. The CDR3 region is CASSLDVGRDTQYF. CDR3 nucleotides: TGTGCCAGCAGCTTAGACGTGGGCCGAGATACGCAGTATTTT.

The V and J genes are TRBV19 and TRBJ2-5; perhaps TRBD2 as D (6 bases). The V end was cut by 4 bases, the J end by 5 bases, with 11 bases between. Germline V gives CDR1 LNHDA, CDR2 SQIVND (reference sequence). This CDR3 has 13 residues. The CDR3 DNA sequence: TGTGCCAGTAGTACGACTAGGGCGGAGACCCAGTACTTC. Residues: CASSTTRAETQYF.

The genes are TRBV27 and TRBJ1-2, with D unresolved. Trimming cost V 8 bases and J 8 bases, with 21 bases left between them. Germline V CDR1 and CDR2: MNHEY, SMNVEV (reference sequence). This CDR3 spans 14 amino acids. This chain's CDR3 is CASVPISGAGGYTF. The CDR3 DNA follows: TGTGCCAGCGTCCCAATATCCGGCGCGGGGGGCTACACCTTC.

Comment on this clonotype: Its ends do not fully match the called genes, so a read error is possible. The CDR3 region has the DNA TGTGCTAGCAGCTTAGAGCACACCCTGACCGGGGAGCTGTTTTTT. Translation: CASSLEHTLTGELFF. The rearrangement joins TRBV7-7 to TRBJ2-2, with D unresolved. The CDR3 is made up of 15 amino acids. Germline values: CDR1 SSHAT, CDR2 FNYEAQ (reference sequence). Looking up the rest from reference TRBV7-7 and TRBJ2-2 gives the full variable domain: GAGVSQSPRYKVTKRGQDVTLRCDPISSHATLYWYQQALGQGPEFLTYFNYEAQPDKSGLPSDRFSAERPEGSISTLTIQRTEQRDSAMYRCASSLEHTLTGELFFGEGSRLTVL.

CDR3 sequence: CASSREQGAKTYEQYF. Here the CDR3 DNA reads TGTGCCAGCAGTCGAGAACAGGGAGCCAAAACCTACGAGCAGTACTTC. The chain uses TRBV7-9 and TRBJ2-7, with a possible D match to TRBD1 (6 bases). This CDR3 contains 16 residues. The V end lost 6 bases, the J end lost 2 bases, and 20 bases lay between the germline ends. CDR1 is SEHNR and CDR2 is FQNEAQ in the germline V gene (reference sequence).

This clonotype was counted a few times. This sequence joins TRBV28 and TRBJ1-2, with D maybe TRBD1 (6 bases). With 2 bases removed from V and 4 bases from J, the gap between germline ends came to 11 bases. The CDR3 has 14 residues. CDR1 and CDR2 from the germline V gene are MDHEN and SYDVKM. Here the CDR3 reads CASSLNDRTYGYTF. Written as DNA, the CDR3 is TGTGCCAGCAGTTTAAATGACAGGACCTATGGCTACACCTTC.